Below, 6 T cell receptor beta chains from the same sample are listed, as sequenced in a study of blood T cell repertoires in COVID-19. Sequenced by immunoSEQ multiplex PCR; TCRdb stores in-frame clones only, minus some. The data show about 130,000 clones, around 80% seen once. Sample: peripheral blood. The receptors stem from a woman aged 45-60 years with acute or convalescent COVID-19.

CDR3 region: CASSSWEAQRSGTDTQYF. Written as DNA, the CDR3 is TGTGCCAGCAGTTCTTGGGAGGCTCAACGTTCGGGCACAGATACGCAGTATTTT. The V gene is TRBV28, the J gene TRBJ2-3; D possibly corresponds to TRBD2 (6 bases). CDR1 is MDHEN, CDR2 SYDVKM, per germline. The CDR3 is 18 amino acids. The V end was cut by 4 bases, the J end by 1 base, with 21 bases between.

The chain couples TRBV7-2 to TRBJ2-7, with D uncertain. V lost 1 base to trimming and J lost 0 bases, with 10 bases between them. The CDR3 length is 15 residues. CDR1 SGHTA and CDR2 FQGNSA come from the germline V gene. The DNA for the CDR3 is TGTGCCAGCAGCTTAGTTCCGGTCGACTCCTACGAGCAGTACTTC. The encoded protein is CASSLVPVDSYEQYF.

The chain combines TRBV9 with TRBJ2-5; no clear D gene. The CDR3 spans 11 residues. CDR1 and CDR2 from the germline V gene are SGDLS and YYNGEE. V lost 3 bases and J lost 7, with 7 bases in between. CDR3 in amino acids: CASSDGPTQYF. The CDR3 bases are TGTGCCAGCAGCGACGGTCCGACCCAGTACTTC.

This sequence joins TRBV5-1 and TRBJ1-1; the match to TRBD1 covers 8 bases. CDR3 size: 13 residues. Germline assignment: CDR1 SGHRS and CDR2 YFSETQ. V shed 6 bases, J shed 5 bases, and the junction held 6 bases outside the gene matches. The CDR3 sequence: CASTAGGKTEAFF. CDR3 nucleotide sequence: TGCGCCAGCACCGCAGGGGGCAAGACTGAAGCTTTCTTT.

The chain joins TRBV7-2 to TRBJ2-5, with D perhaps matching TRBD2 (5 bases). This CDR3 is 11 amino acids long. The V gene's germline CDR1 is SGHTA and CDR2 FQGNSA. Trimming removed 5 bases from V and 5 bases from J, with 6 bases in between. For the CDR3, the DNA is TGTGCCAGCAGCCCGGGGGAGACCCAGTACTTC. This translates into CASSPGETQYF.

This clone was picked up a small number of times. The V call is TRBV30, the J call TRBJ2-1, with 7 positions matching TRBD2. The CDR3 sequence is 14 residues long. Germline CDR1 reads GTSNPN; CDR2 reads SVGIG (reference sequence). J gave up 4 bases and V 4 bases, and 7 bases lay outside the gene matches. CDR3 in DNA: TGTGCCTGGAATCGCGGGGGTGGATACAATGAGCAGTTCTTC. Encoded protein: CAWNRGGGYNEQFF.